One sample yielded the 27 T cell receptor beta chains listed below, sequenced in a study of blood T cell repertoires in COVID-19. The repertoire was sequenced with immunoSEQ multiplex PCR; TCRdb's copy has only in-frame clones and lacks some. The sample shows roughly 140,000 clones, around 84% of them seen only once. Input material: peripheral blood. All receptors derive from a human donor in a cohort sampled during active COVID-19.

V usage is TRBV6-6 and J usage is TRBJ1-1, with D possibly being TRBD1 (6 bases). Trimming cost V 0 bases and J 1 base, with 12 bases left between them. The CDR3 consists of 16 residues. Germline V gives CDR1 MNHNY, CDR2 SVGAGI (reference sequence). DNA for the CDR3: TGTGCCAGCAGTTACTCGACAGGTGCTAAGAACACTGAAGCTTTCTTT. As protein: CASSYSTGAKNTEAFF.

The gene calls are TRBV10-3 and TRBJ2-6, with D possibly matching TRBD1 (7 bases). Trimming shortened V by 6 bases and J by 2 bases, and 14 bases separated the two germline ends. The germline V gene encodes CDR1 ENHRY and CDR2 SYGVKD. The CDR3 covers 16 residues. This chain's CDR3 is CAIRQGTGAGANVLTF. CDR3 nucleotide sequence: TGTGCCATCAGACAGGGGACGGGGGCTGGGGCCAACGTCCTGACTTTC.

This rearrangement joins TRBV4-1 to TRBJ2-3; the match to TRBD2 covers 9 bases. J was trimmed by 6 bases and V by 1 base; bases with no gene match: 11. Per the germline V gene, CDR1 is MGHRA and CDR2 is YSYEKL. The CDR3 extends over 17 amino acids. As DNA, the CDR3 is TGCGCCAGCAGCCAAGCCTCTGCGGGGGGGCTTCGGGATACGCAGTATTTT. It is translated as CASSQASAGGLRDTQYF.

The chain links TRBV5-1 to TRBJ1-2; D is perhaps TRBD1 (5 bases). V lost 2 bases and J 1 base, leaving 6 bases between the germline ends. The CDR3 totals 13 residues. Germline-derived CDR1 and CDR2 are SGHRS and YFSETQ. The CDR3 coding sequence is TGCGCCAGCAGCTTCGACAGTAACTATGGCTACACCTTC. Protein sequence: CASSFDSNYGYTF.

This clone was seen a single time. CDR3 sequence (DNA): TGTGCCAGCAGCCAGTCGGGGGGGGTACCTTTTGCTTTCTTT. Translation gives CASSQSGGVPFAFF. The J gene is TRBJ1-1, the V gene TRBV14; tentatively, D is TRBD1 (5 bases). The germline V gene encodes CDR1 SGHDN and CDR2 FVKESK. This CDR3 has 14 residues. V was trimmed by 3 bases and J by 11 bases, leaving 19 bases between them.

This rearrangement joins TRBV2 to TRBJ2-5; 7 bases fit TRBD1. In germline, CDR1 is SNHLY, CDR2 FYNNEI. This CDR3 region has 13 residues. Trimming removed 6 bases from V and 2 bases from J; junction bases left unmatched: 3. CDR3 amino acids: CASSTGQQETQYF. The CDR3 DNA reads as TGTGCCAGCAGCACGGGACAGCAAGAGACCCAGTACTTC.

The chain employs TRBV27 and TRBJ2-7, with 10 bases identical to TRBD1. V dropped 2 bases and J dropped 2; count of bases not matched to a gene: 9. Looked up from germline, CDR1 is MNHEY and CDR2 is SMNVEV (reference sequence). The CDR3 is made up of 17 amino acids. The CDR3 coding sequence is TGTGCCAGCAGTTTAGCGGCCACCGGGACAGGGGCCTACGAGCAGTACTTC. Protein sequence: CASSLAATGTGAYEQYF.

The chain is built from TRBV5-1 and TRBJ2-3; 10 bases align to TRBD2. V gave up 4 bases and J gave up 4 bases; unmatched junction bases: 6. Per the germline V gene, CDR1 is SGHRS and CDR2 is YFSETQ. CDR3 length equals 15 residues. The CDR3 DNA reads TGCGCCAGCAGCCAGACTAGCGGGTCTGCAGATACGCAGTATTTT. It specifies CASSQTSGSADTQYF.

The gene calls are TRBV7-3 and TRBJ1-1; 11 nucleotides align to TRBD1. This CDR3 contains 16 residues. V lost 3 bases, J lost 5 bases, and 8 bases stayed unmatched. The germline gives CDR1 SGHTA, CDR2 FQGTGA. In nucleotides, the CDR3 is TGTGCCAGCAGCTTGAACGGACAGGGGGCGACGACTGAAGCTTTCTTT. Translation: CASSLNGQGATTEAFF.

This clone came up many times. The chain has TRBV4-3 and TRBJ1-1; 7 nucleotides match TRBD1. This CDR3 contains 12 residues. Trimming took 3 bases from V and 8 from J; bases not matched to a gene: 3. Germline V lookup: CDR1 LGHNA, CDR2 YSLEER. CDR3 sequence reads: CASSQQTGEAFF. DNA of the CDR3: TGCGCCAGCAGCCAGCAGACAGGGGAAGCTTTCTTT.

The CDR3 spells CASSPGQGNSPLHF. The CDR3 DNA is TGTGCCAGCAGCCCGGGACAGGGGAATTCACCCCTCCACTTT. The chain uses TRBV6-5 and TRBJ1-6; 10 bases align to TRBD1. Unmatched junction bases numbered 3, after V lost 6 bases and J lost 7 bases. Germline CDR1 is MNHEY and CDR2 is SVGAGI. The CDR3 loop spans 14 amino acids.

The chain employs TRBV7-2 and TRBJ1-2, with TRBD1 matching over 7 bases. J gave up 1 base and V 2 bases, and 7 bases lay outside the gene matches. Germline V gene sequence: CDR1 SGHTA, CDR2 FQGNSA. The length of the CDR3 is 16 residues. For the CDR3, the DNA is TGTGCCAGCAGCTTATCGGGACAGCCGAATAACTATGGCTACACCTTC. Residues: CASSLSGQPNNYGYTF.

The gene calls are TRBV29-1 and TRBJ2-2, with a tentative D call TRBD2 (6 bases). V was shortened by 6 bases and J by 3 bases, with 20 bases between the two germline ends. Germline V gene data show CDR1 as SQVTM and CDR2 as ANQGSEA. The CDR3 covers 16 residues. Written as DNA, the CDR3 is TGCAGCGTCTCCAGGTCGACTAGGGGCGACACCGGGGAGCTGTTTTTT. Its translation: CSVSRSTRGDTGELFF.

This clone has a count of ten or more. The chain has TRBV6-1 and TRBJ2-5; 10 bases are a match to TRBD1. The CDR3 is 15 amino acids. J gave up 5 bases and V 1 base, and 4 bases lay outside the gene matches. Per the germline V gene, CDR1 is MNHNS and CDR2 is SASEGT. CDR3 region: CASSEGGQGGETQYF. The CDR3 DNA reads TGTGCCAGCAGTGAAGGAGGACAGGGGGGCGAGACCCAGTACTTC.

The chain is built from TRBV4-2 and TRBJ2-1; 8 bases fit TRBD2. The CDR3 contains 18 residues. Germline V lookup: CDR1 LGHNA, CDR2 YNFKEQ. V trimming: 1 base; J trimming: 0 bases; junction bases outside the gene matches: 8. CDR3 DNA: TGTGCCAGCAGCCAAGGCCATAGCGGGACAAGCTCCTACAATGAGCAGTTCTTC. It translates to CASSQGHSGTSSYNEQFF.

A single count supports this clone. The chain joins TRBV5-6 to TRBJ2-5; 14 bases line up with TRBD2. CDR3 length equals 16 residues. The germline V gene has CDR1 SGHDT and CDR2 YYEEEE. V gave up 3 bases and J gave up 2 bases; unmatched junction bases: 3. The CDR3 coding sequence is TGTGCCAGCAGCTGGGGACTAGCGGGGGCACAAGAGACCCAGTACTTC. Amino acids: CASSWGLAGAQETQYF.

The J gene is TRBJ1-3, the V gene TRBV5-4, with D hard to call. Germline V gives CDR1 SGHNT, CDR2 YYREEE (reference sequence). The length of the CDR3 is 14 residues. Trimming pared 2 bases from V and 1 base from J, leaving 7 bases between. The CDR3 sequence: CASSFSASGNTIYF. In DNA, the CDR3 is TGTGCCAGCAGCTTCTCCGCGTCTGGAAACACCATATATTTT.

V and J are TRBV9 and TRBJ1-5; D gene unclear. The V and J ends lost 0 bases and 0 bases respectively, with 4 bases between them. Per the germline V gene, CDR1 is SGDLS and CDR2 is YYNGEE. CDR3 length equals 14 residues. Here the CDR3 DNA reads TGTGCCAGCAGCGTAGGACATAGCAATCAGCCCCAGCATTTT. Protein product: CASSVGHSNQPQHF.

The chain carries TRBV7-8 and TRBJ1-1, with D unresolved. Per the germline V gene, CDR1 is SGHVS and CDR2 is FQNEAQ. With 8 bases removed from V and 3 bases from J, the gap between germline ends came to 16 bases. The CDR3 has 14 amino acids. CDR3 sequence (DNA): TGTGCCAGCTGCCAAAGCGAAGGATACACTGAAGCTTTCTTT. As protein: CASCQSEGYTEAFF. Full variable domain (outside the CDR3, taken from reference TRBV7-8 and TRBJ1-1): GAGVSQSPRYKVAKRGQDVALRCDPISGHVSLFWYQQALGQGPEFLTYFQNEAQLDKSGLPSDRFFAERPEGSVSTLKIQRTQQEDSAVYLCASCQSEGYTEAFFGQGTRLTVV.

The chain has TRBV7-2 and TRBJ1-2; a weak D match, TRBD1 (5 bases). V gave up 6 bases and J gave up 3 bases, with 11 bases separating them. Germline V CDR1 and CDR2: SGHTA, FQGNSA. There are 13 residues in the CDR3. The CDR3 spells CASSQTGDYGYTF. The DNA for the CDR3 is TGTGCCAGCAGTCAGACGGGGGACTATGGCTACACCTTC.

The genes are TRBV5-5 and TRBJ1-6, with 10 bases matching TRBD1. The CDR3 has 15 amino acids. Germline V gives CDR1 SGHKS, CDR2 YYEKEE (reference sequence). Trimming removed 0 bases from V and 9 bases from J; junction bases left unmatched: 3. In DNA form, the CDR3 reads TGTGCCAGCAGCTTGGGACAGGGGGCAGGTTCACCCCTCCACTTT. This gives the protein CASSLGQGAGSPLHF.

The rearrangement links TRBV10-3 to TRBJ2-5; 12 nucleotides match TRBD2. Germline loops: CDR1 ENHRY, CDR2 SYGVKD. This CDR3 is 14 amino acids long. The V gene end was trimmed by 5 bases and the J gene end by 4 bases; junction bases not matched to a gene: 2. The CDR3 protein is CAISLAGGRETQYF. The CDR3 coding sequence is TGTGCCATCAGTCTAGCGGGGGGGCGAGAGACCCAGTACTTC.

This clone was counted a few times. This chain connects TRBV4-1 to TRBJ1-4; D is unclear. V was pared by 1 base and J by 4 bases, with 7 bases between. Germline-derived CDR1 and CDR2 are MGHRA and YSYEKL. The CDR3 sequence is 14 residues long. The CDR3 here is CASSQGLSNEKLFF. Here the CDR3 DNA reads TGCGCCAGCAGCCAAGGACTGAGTAATGAAAAACTGTTTTTT.

The rearrangement links TRBV7-8 to TRBJ2-1; no clear D. Trimming left V 1 base short and J 10 bases short, with 8 bases between. The CDR3 is made up of 12 amino acids. The germline V gene encodes CDR1 SGHVS and CDR2 FQNEAQ. The CDR3 is CASSLGPVEQFF. The CDR3 region has the DNA TGTGCCAGCAGCTTAGGGCCAGTCGAGCAGTTCTTC.

The chain couples TRBV6-6 to TRBJ1-3; the match to TRBD1 covers 8 bases. CDR1 and CDR2 (germline): MNHNY, SVGAGI (reference sequence). J gave up 4 bases and V 6 bases, and 8 bases lay outside the gene matches. CDR3 length: 15 amino acids. In DNA form, the CDR3 reads TGTGCCAGCAGCCGAGGACAGGGCTCAGGAAACACCATATATTTT. Protein sequence: CASSRGQGSGNTIYF.

The chain joins TRBV18 to TRBJ2-1; 7 bases line up with TRBD1. With 3 bases clipped from V and 4 bases from J, the junction kept 6 bases outside the gene matches. Germline V gives CDR1 KGHSH, CDR2 LQKENI. The CDR3 extends over 15 amino acids. This CDR3 is CASSPDPGQYNEQFF. The CDR3, as DNA: TGTGCCAGCTCACCCGACCCGGGACAGTACAATGAGCAGTTCTTC.

The chain employs TRBV7-2 and TRBJ2-5; perhaps TRBD2 as D (6 bases). Germline V gene sequence: CDR1 SGHTA, CDR2 FQGNSA. The CDR3 runs to 13 residues. Trimming pared 5 bases from V and 5 bases from J, leaving 12 bases between. CDR3 sequence reads: CASSRGNTETQYF. DNA of the CDR3: TGTGCCAGCAGCCGCGGGAACACGGAGACCCAGTACTTC. The whole variable domain, filled in from reference TRBV7-2 and TRBJ2-5, reads GAGVSQSPSNKVTEKGKDVELRCDPISGHTALYWYRQSLGQGLEFLIYFQGNSAPDKSGLPSDRFSAERTGGSVSTLTIQRTQQEDSAVYLCASSRGNTETQYFGPGTRLLVL.